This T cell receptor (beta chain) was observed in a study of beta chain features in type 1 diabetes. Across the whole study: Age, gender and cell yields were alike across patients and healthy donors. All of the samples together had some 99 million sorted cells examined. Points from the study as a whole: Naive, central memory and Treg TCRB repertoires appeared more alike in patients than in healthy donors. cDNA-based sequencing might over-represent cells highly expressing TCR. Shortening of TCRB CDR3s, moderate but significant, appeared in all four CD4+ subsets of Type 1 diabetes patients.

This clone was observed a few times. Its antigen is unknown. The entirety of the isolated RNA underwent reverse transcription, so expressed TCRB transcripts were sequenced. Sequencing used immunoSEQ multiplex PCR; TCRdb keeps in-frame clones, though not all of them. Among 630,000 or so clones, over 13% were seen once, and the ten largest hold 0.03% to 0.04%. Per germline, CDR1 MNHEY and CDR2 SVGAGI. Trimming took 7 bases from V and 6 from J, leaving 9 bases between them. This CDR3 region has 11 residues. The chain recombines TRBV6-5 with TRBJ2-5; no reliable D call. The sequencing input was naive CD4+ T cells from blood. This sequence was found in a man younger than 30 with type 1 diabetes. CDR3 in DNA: TGTGCCAGCACACGATTGAAGACCCAGTACTTC. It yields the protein CASTRLKTQYF.